The next 21 T cell receptor beta chains were all read from a single sample in a study of PD-L1 blockade in urothelial cancer. The table came from immunoSEQ multiplex PCR; TCRdb's copy has only in-frame clones and leaves some out. The sample includes about 17,000 clones, about 85% of them seen just once. The sample was PBMCs, taken around atezolizumab (anti-PD-L1) treatment. Receptors were obtained from a man aged 45-60 years with urothelial cancer.

The rearrangement joins TRBV5-1 to TRBJ1-2; D perhaps matches TRBD1 (6 bases). This CDR3 is 15 amino acids long. V lost 1 base and J 0 bases, leaving 10 bases between the germline ends. Germline CDR1 is SGHRS and CDR2 is YFSETQ. CDR3 protein: CASSLSGTPNYGYTF. Here the CDR3 DNA reads TGCGCCAGCAGCTTGTCCGGGACACCTAACTATGGCTACACCTTC. Full variable domain (missing parts from reference TRBV5-1 and TRBJ1-2): KAGVTQTPRYLIKTRGQQVTLSCSPISGHRSVSWYQQTPGQGLQFLFEYFSETQRNKGNFPGRFSGRQFSNSRSEMNVSTLELGDSALYLCASSLSGTPNYGYTFGSGTRLTVV.

The chain combines TRBV13 with TRBJ2-7; 7 bases align to TRBD2. Per germline, CDR1 PRHDT and CDR2 FYEKMQ (reference sequence). After removal of 5 bases from V and 0 bases from J, the junction contained 4 bases not matched to a gene. The CDR3 extends over 14 amino acids. CDR3 amino acids: CASSLRGGSYEQYF. CDR3 in DNA: TGTGCCAGCAGCCTGCGCGGGGGCTCCTACGAGCAGTACTTC.

The V gene is TRBV6-5, the J gene TRBJ2-7; 12 bases fit TRBD2. V was pared by 6 bases and J by 4 bases, with 4 bases of the junction left unmatched. Germline V gives CDR1 MNHEY, CDR2 SVGAGI. The CDR3 length is 14 residues. The CDR3 spells CASSEGLAGYEQYF. DNA of the CDR3: TGTGCCAGCAGCGAAGGACTAGCGGGGTACGAGCAGTACTTC.

This chain joins TRBV5-8 and TRBJ2-5; D gene ambiguous. CDR1 and CDR2 from the germline V gene are SGHTS and YDEGEE. Between the trimmed V and J ends, which lost 7 bases and 3 bases, there was a span of 10 bases. The CDR3 consists of 12 residues. CDR3 region: CASPLLEETQYF. The CDR3 DNA sequence: TGTGCCAGCCCACTCTTAGAAGAGACCCAGTACTTC.

The chain joins TRBV6-1 to TRBJ2-1; 13 nucleotides agree with TRBD2. The germline gives CDR1 MNHNS, CDR2 SASEGT. The CDR3 sequence is 14 residues long. Losses at the gene ends were 3 bases for V and 9 bases for J; bases not matched to a gene: 2. In DNA form, the CDR3 reads TGTGCCAGCAGTGAGACTAGCGGGGGGATTGAGCAGTTCTTC. Its protein product is CASSETSGGIEQFF.

The chain employs TRBV2 and TRBJ2-3; perhaps TRBD2 as D (5 bases). This CDR3 spans 18 amino acids. Germline V CDR1 and CDR2: SNHLY, FYNNEI. V was shortened by 7 bases and J by 2 bases, with 25 bases between the two germline ends. The CDR3 nucleotides are TGTGCCAGCATGGGGAGTTTTCATGGCGGGTCCTTCACAGATACGCAGTATTTT. Translated: CASMGSFHGGSFTDTQYF.

This chain links TRBV28 with TRBJ2-7; 7 nucleotides align to TRBD1. Trimming at V came to 8 bases and at J to 3 bases, leaving 22 bases not matched to a gene. Germline CDR1 is MDHEN and CDR2 is SYDVKM. CDR3 length equals 18 residues. As DNA, the CDR3 is TGTGCCAGCGGGAGACAGGGACCTACGACACTTCTCCTCTACGAGCAGTACTTC. Translated, it gives CASGRQGPTTLLLYEQYF.

The CDR3 DNA sequence: TGTGCCAGCAGCTTAGAGCGGATCAGCTCCTACGAGCAGTACTTC. Encoded protein: CASSLERISSYEQYF. V is TRBV7-2 and J is TRBJ2-7; D is possibly TRBD2 (5 bases). V lost 1 base to trimming and J lost 0 bases, with 10 bases between them. CDR1 and CDR2 (germline): SGHTA, FQGNSA. The length of the CDR3 is 15 residues.

This clone was recorded once. This chain connects TRBV6-5 to TRBJ2-7; D is unclear. V lost 0 bases and J lost 1, with 7 bases in between. The CDR3 sequence is 14 residues long. CDR1 and CDR2 from the germline V gene are MNHEY and SVGAGI. CDR3 loop: CASSYSGESYEQYF. CDR3 coding DNA: TGTGCCAGCAGTTACTCGGGCGAATCCTACGAGCAGTACTTC.

The gene calls are TRBV9 and TRBJ2-4; 10 bases agree with TRBD1. Germline V gene sequence: CDR1 SGDLS, CDR2 YYNGEE. This CDR3 comprises 17 residues. Trimming removed 1 base from V and 3 bases from J; junction bases left unmatched: 7. The CDR3 loop reads CASSVQGQGIDKNIQYF. The CDR3 nucleotides are TGTGCCAGCAGCGTACAGGGACAGGGGATTGACAAAAACATTCAGTACTTC.

The rearrangement joins TRBV7-8 to TRBJ1-2, with 8 bases identical to TRBD1. CDR1 is SGHVS, CDR2 FQNEAQ, per germline. Trimming at V came to 4 bases and at J to 6 bases, leaving 10 bases not matched to a gene. The CDR3 loop spans 15 amino acids. The CDR3 DNA sequence: TGTGCCAGCAGCTCCCCCCGGACAGGGTGGGATGGCTACACCTTC. Translated, it gives CASSSPRTGWDGYTF. Combining the CDR3 with reference TRBV7-8 and TRBJ1-2 gives the whole variable domain GAGVSQSPRYKVAKRGQDVALRCDPISGHVSLFWYQQALGQGPEFLTYFQNEAQLDKSGLPSDRFFAERPEGSVSTLKIQRTQQEDSAVYLCASSSPRTGWDGYTFGSGTRLTVV.

The chain uses TRBV5-4 and TRBJ2-7, with 13 bases fitting TRBD2. With 3 bases clipped from V and 9 bases from J, the junction kept 9 bases outside the gene matches. Germline assignment: CDR1 SGHNT and CDR2 YYREEE (reference sequence). The CDR3 contains 15 residues. CDR3 loop: CASSSRTSGGVRQYF. CDR3 in DNA: TGTGCCAGCAGCTCCAGAACTAGCGGGGGGGTACGGCAGTACTTC.

The chain recombines TRBV4-3 with TRBJ1-2, with 7 bases lining up with TRBD1. The CDR3 covers 16 residues. Per the germline V gene, CDR1 is LGHNA and CDR2 is YSLEER. Trimming took 2 bases from V and 4 from J; bases not matched to a gene: 10. The CDR3 DNA reads as TGCGCCAGCAGCCAACTGGGACAGCGAGGAGGCTATGGCTACACCTTC. Translated: CASSQLGQRGGYGYTF.

The J gene is TRBJ2-3, the V gene TRBV28; no firm D call. In germline, CDR1 is MDHEN, CDR2 SYDVKM. V was trimmed by 3 bases and J by 2 bases, leaving 9 bases between them. This CDR3 contains 14 residues. CDR3 region: CASSFPSPTDTQYF. The CDR3 DNA follows: TGTGCCAGCAGTTTCCCGTCTCCCACAGATACGCAGTATTTT.

The chain links TRBV4-3 to TRBJ2-1; 7 bases are shared with TRBD2. V gave up 4 bases and J gave up 4 bases; unmatched junction bases: 10. Germline CDR1 reads LGHNA; CDR2 reads YSLEER. This CDR3 is 16 amino acids long. The CDR3 spells CASSLSSGSFYNEQFF. CDR3 nucleotide sequence: TGCGCCAGCAGCCTATCTAGCGGAAGCTTTTACAATGAGCAGTTCTTC.

This rearrangement joins TRBV18 to TRBJ1-2; a weak D match, TRBD1 (6 bases). The CDR3 loop spans 18 amino acids. The ends were cut back, 0 bases at V and 2 bases at J, with 19 bases in the middle. CDR1 KGHSH and CDR2 LQKENI come from the germline V gene. The CDR3 region has the DNA TGTGCCAGCTCACCACCCTCTGGGGGGGACAAATTAAACTATGGCTACACCTTC. Amino acids: CASSPPSGGDKLNYGYTF.

This clone has a handful of counts. The CDR3, as DNA: TGCGCCAGCAGCCAAGATGGCGGGAGTTTGTACAATGAGCAGTTCTTC. Encoded protein: CASSQDGGSLYNEQFF. The chain carries TRBV4-3 and TRBJ2-1, with 7 positions matching TRBD2. Looked up from germline, CDR1 is LGHNA and CDR2 is YSLEER. This CDR3 comprises 16 residues. The trim removed 0 bases at V and 4 bases at J, leaving 6 bases unmatched.

The chain uses TRBV11-3 and TRBJ2-5; 10 nucleotides line up with TRBD2. J was trimmed by 5 bases and V by 2 bases; bases with no gene match: 11. The germline CDR1 and CDR2 sequences are SGHNT and YENEEA. The CDR3 sequence is 17 residues long. CDR3 sequence: CASSLRGSGRIGETQYF. Here the CDR3 DNA reads TGTGCCAGCAGCTTACGGGGTAGCGGGAGGATAGGGGAGACCCAGTACTTC. Using reference TRBV11-3 and TRBJ2-5 for the parts outside the CDR3, the full variable domain is EAGVVQSPRYKIIEKKQPVAFWCNPISGHNTLYWYLQNLGQGPELLIRYENEEAVDDSQLPKDRFSAERLKGVDSTLKIQPAELGDSAVYLCASSLRGSGRIGETQYFGPGTRLLVL.

This sequence joins TRBV21-1 and TRBJ2-1; TRBD1 reflects the table's D call only, with no check against the DNA. TRBV21-1 is annotated as a pseudogene. The CDR3 is 15 amino acids. CDR3 bases: TGTGCCAGCAGCAAAGGGGGGCGAGGCGGCAATGAGCAGTTCTTC. Amino acid sequence: CASSKGGRGGNEQFF.

The gene calls are TRBV6-5 and TRBJ1-2; 9 bases fit TRBD1. The CDR3 is 16 amino acids. CDR1 MNHEY and CDR2 SVGAGI come from the germline V gene. J gave up 1 base and V 2 bases, and 5 bases lay outside the gene matches. The CDR3 reads CASSYGTGIINYGYTF. CDR3 DNA: TGTGCCAGCAGTTACGGGACAGGGATTATTAACTATGGCTACACCTTC.

The CDR3 loop is CASSKQGGYNEQFF. The CDR3 DNA sequence: TGTGCCAGCAGCAAACAGGGAGGGTACAATGAGCAGTTCTTC. The chain recombines TRBV5-8 with TRBJ2-1, with D tentatively TRBD2 (7 bases). From germline, CDR1 is SGHTS and CDR2 YDEGEE. The CDR3 length is 14 residues. V gave up 4 bases and J gave up 4 bases, with 12 bases separating them.